What follows is one TCR beta chain and its context. The ends lost 6 bases at V and 5 bases at J; junction bases unmatched: 2. Germline V gene lookup returns CDR1 KGHSH and CDR2 LQKENI. This CDR3 is 13 amino acids long. Measured with immunoSEQ multiplex PCR; TCRdb has only the in-frame clones, and not every one. The data contain about 65,000 clones, approximately 89% of them singletons. This entry comes from a study of OX40 agonist ivuxolimab in advanced cancers. Study at large: Head and neck, renal cell, melanoma or hepatocellular carcinoma were the cancers that dose-escalation patients had.

This receptor was identified in an adult with an advanced solid tumor such as melanoma, head and neck, liver or kidney cancer. The gene calls are TRBV18 and TRBJ2-7; 12 nucleotides align to TRBD1. Here the sequenced sample was CD4+ or CD8+ T cells sorted from blood, taken in a trial of the OX40 agonist ivuxolimab. The CDR3 is CASSGQGADEQYF. The CDR3 DNA follows: TGTGCCAGCTCGGGACAGGGGGCGGACGAGCAGTACTTC.